The 17 T cell receptor beta chains reported below all come from one sample, sequenced in a study of T cells expressing NK-cell markers. Reprocessing the 5' RACE reads, TCRdb reports a single entry for every CDR3 protein and omits DNA. This sample contains over 200,000 distinct CDR3 sequences. Sequenced: blood T cells: a sorted CD56 or NKG2C T cell subset, CD4+ or CD8+ T cells, or bulk PBMC T cells (not recorded which). The receptors derive from a man aged 18 to 30 in good health.

J is TRBJ2-3 and V is TRBV29-1. The CDR3 is made up of 12 amino acids. CDR1 is SQVTM and CDR2 is ANQGSEA in the germline V gene. This chain's CDR3 is CSGGLVADTQYF.

The J gene is TRBJ2-3, the V gene TRBV20-1; the D gene TCRdb calls, TRBD2, cannot be checked with no DNA. The length of the CDR3 is 16 residues. CDR1 is DFQATT and CDR2 is SNEGSKA in the germline V gene (reference sequence). CDR3 sequence reads: CSATGLAGGTADTQYF.

The V gene is TRBV9, the J gene TRBJ2-2. The CDR3 extends over 14 amino acids. The germline CDR1 and CDR2 sequences are SGDLS and YYNGEE. CDR3 sequence: CASSEVLGTGELFF.

The chain uses TRBV10-3 and TRBJ2-4; TCRdb proposes TRBD2, but this gene call is untestable without DNA. The CDR3 loop spans 19 amino acids. Germline CDR1 is ENHRY and CDR2 is SYGVKD. The CDR3 sequence is CAISEARTSGRLAKNIQYF.

The chain employs TRBV4-2 and TRBJ2-4; TCRdb's D call, TRBD1, is unchecked because there is no DNA. The CDR3 runs to 15 residues. CDR1 and CDR2 from the germline V gene are LGHNA and YNFKEQ. This chain's CDR3 is CASSQEQGTVNIQYF.

This rearrangement joins TRBV4-2 to TRBJ2-1; with no DNA, the TCRdb D assignment of TRBD2 cannot be verified. CDR1 is LGHNA and CDR2 is YNFKEQ in the germline V gene. The length of the CDR3 is 13 residues. This CDR3 reads CASSQGLLREIFF.

This chain's CDR3 is CASSPRDRVYEQYF. The chain couples TRBV12-3 or TRBV12-4 to TRBJ2-7; TCRdb reports TRBD1, a call that lacks DNA to check it against. CDR3 size: 14 residues.

V usage is TRBV9 and J usage is TRBJ1-2; no DNA is available, so the TRBD1 call from TCRdb remains unchecked. Germline V gives CDR1 SGDLS, CDR2 YYNGEE. This CDR3 has 15 residues. The CDR3 sequence: CASSGDGGLYYGYTF.

V gene TRBV4-1 combines with J gene TRBJ2-3; lacking DNA, the TRBD2 call made by TCRdb goes unchecked. CDR3 size: 14 residues. CDR1 is MGHRA and CDR2 is YSYEKL in the germline V gene. This chain's CDR3 is CASSQDKGTSVTYF.

The V call is TRBV3-1, the J call TRBJ1-4. CDR3 length equals 18 residues. CDR1 is LGHDT, CDR2 YNNKEL, per germline (reference sequence). The CDR3 loop is CASSQSAIMGATNEKLFF. Complete variable domain (other parts from reference TRBV3-1 and TRBJ1-4): DTAVSQTPKYLVTQMGNDKSIKCEQNLGHDTMYWYKQDSKKFLKIMFSYNNKELIINETVPNRFSPKSPDKAHLNLHINSLELGDSAVYFCASSQSAIMGATNEKLFFGSGTQLSVL.

The rearrangement links TRBV29-1 to TRBJ2-2; the TCRdb call, TRBD2, lacks DNA for checking. The length of the CDR3 is 13 residues. From germline, CDR1 is SQVTM and CDR2 ANQGSEA. This CDR3 is CSALAGGSGELFF.

The J gene is TRBJ1-5, the V gene TRBV10-3; the TCRdb D gene call, TRBD1, has no DNA to confirm it. In germline, CDR1 is ENHRY, CDR2 SYGVKD. This CDR3 region has 16 residues. The CDR3 spells CAISESGLTGNQPQHF.

The V and J genes are TRBV29-1 and TRBJ1-2; with no DNA, the TCRdb D assignment of TRBD1 cannot be verified. The CDR3 has 11 amino acids. From germline, CDR1 is SQVTM and CDR2 ANQGSEA. CDR3 amino acids: CSVGGRGGYTF.

The V gene is TRBV25-1, the J gene TRBJ2-1; absent DNA, TCRdb's TRBD2 call cannot be checked. The CDR3 runs to 14 residues. Germline CDR1 reads MGHDK; CDR2 reads SYGVNS. Here the CDR3 reads CASSEYGRETMQFF.

The rearrangement joins TRBV7-9 to TRBJ2-7. The CDR3 loop spans 12 amino acids. Germline assignment: CDR1 SEHNR and CDR2 FQNEAQ (reference sequence). The chain's CDR3 is CASSRRDNEQYF.

The CDR3 sequence is CASSLYSYASTDTQYF. The rearrangement uses TRBV7-3 and TRBJ2-3. The germline V gene encodes CDR1 SGHTA and CDR2 FQGTGA. The CDR3 runs 16 residues.

V usage is TRBV29-1 and J usage is TRBJ2-1; the D call of TRBD2 rests on TCRdb alone, since no DNA is present to check it. This CDR3 is built from 16 residues. The germline CDR1 and CDR2 sequences are SQVTM and ANQGSEA. CDR3 region: CSAFSLAGGPLNEQFF.